The TCR beta chain described here comes from a study of T cells in Graves' hyperthyroidism and ophthalmopathy (dated by TCRdb to between 2018 and 2021). For context, the study as a whole: Peripheral blood was collected at initial diagnosis, before any treatment. The study also compared thyroid tissue and blood T-cell repertoires from more than five Graves' hyperthyroidism patients. Once sampling was done, hyperthyroidism patients were given methimazole at a starting dose of 30 mg daily, whereas ophthalmopathy patients were given high-dose intravenous methylprednisolone. To identify TCR V-J signatures that set the groups apart, the researchers used a discovery cohort of about a hundred patients, made up of under 45 with Graves' ophthalmopathy and about 59 with stable Graves' hyperthyroidism. The 100 discovery patients were randomly split 7:3 into training and test sets. The paper reports TCR Vbeta CDR3 sequencing of 130 to 150 peripheral blood samples: fewer than 50 ophthalmopathy, fewer than 85 hyperthyroidism and 17 progressor patients. Whether ophthalmopathy could be predicted prospectively was tested in an independent validation cohort made up of fewer than 20 hyperthyroidism patients plus 17 patients who later progressed to ophthalmopathy. Study-wide conclusions, independent of this receptor: Most expanded thyroid clonotypes (frequency above 0.001) were also detected in blood, suggesting blood repertoires may reflect thyroid immune responses. In validation, the model predicted progression to ophthalmopathy a median of roughly 6.2 months before onset, with about 71% sensitivity and more than 72% specificity. A 13 V-J signature model separated ophthalmopathy from stable hyperthyroidism, with approximately 87% sensitivity and 81.08% specificity in cross-validation and 80%/75% in testing. Sample size was not statistically predetermined, and investigators were not blinded to group allocation.

TCR beta CDR3 regions were amplified from RNA transcripts. A first-round RT-PCR of the TCR CDR3 used the HTBI primer set with the Qiagen OneStep RT-PCR kit. Libraries were constructed in a second round of multiplex PCR, after which size selection and purification were carried out. Libraries were sequenced paired-end with 100 bp reads on an Illumina HiSeq2000. The study's processing was this. SOAPnuke was used to process the raw data, throwing out any read that contained adapters or uncalled bases, had a mean Phred below 15, or lacked an exact constant-primer or identifier match. COPE v1.2.5 was used to merge high-quality paired reads, and clonotypes were defined as unique nucleotide sequences. MiTCR v1.1 was used to align clonotypes to the IMGT TRBV, TRBD and TRBJ reference segments. The analysis included only V-J combinations with a frequency above 0.0001, which together covered 99% to 99.2% of the repertoires. The TCS score was defined as F50 (clonal expansion) divided by E x V (chaos), with BLOSUM62-based TCRdist calculated between CDR3 peptides within each V-J. Welch's t-statistics and random forest reduced roughly 540 V-J features to fewer than 15, which were used in a naive Bayes classifier (R e1071). In TCRdb, the public reads were trimmed at Q25 with fastp and aligned with MiXCR, with productive beta chains retained. For every CDR3 protein sequence, its rows merge into one entry that carries the most common genes and DNA. TCRdb, not the authors, supplied the V and J calls. This sample is represented by 700,000 or so distinct CDR3 sequences; roughly 15% of them were singletons. The ten largest make up about an eighth of the sample.

This clonotype was seen repeatedly, ten times or more. Its cognate antigen has yet to be identified. The sample holds no much larger clone one base away, and base qualities are not on file. Ophthalmopathy patients had moderately to severely active disease, with a Clinical Activity Score of 3 or more, a NOSPECS grade of 4 or more, and a disease duration of less than 3 months. The study excluded patients with uncontrolled infections, other autoimmune diseases, pregnancy or lactation. Clinical symptoms, serum thyroxine and TRAb, thyroid ultrasound, and orbital computed tomography formed the basis for the diagnoses. PBMCs were isolated from 10 ml of fresh peripheral blood by Ficoll-Paque density gradient centrifugation. Trizol reagent was used to extract total RNA, and RNA quality was then checked on an Agilent 2100 Bioanalyzer. The clonotype comes from a woman between 45 and 65 years old with Graves' ophthalmopathy. The material sequenced was blood.

The nucleotides are TGTGCCAGCAGCTTAATTCCGGATCACGAGCAGTACTTC. This sequence encodes CASSLIPDHEQYF. The chain employs TRBV7-3 and TRBJ2-7, with the identity of the D gene unclear. CDR1 and CDR2 are read off the germline V gene as SGHTA and FQGTGA. Trimming at the junction amounts to 1 base on V and 5 bases on J, and the germline ends lie 9 bases apart. The CDR3 starts with the cysteine, ends with the phenylalanine, and has 13 residues. This entry keeps only the CDR3 DNA: 39 bases, framed from base 1.